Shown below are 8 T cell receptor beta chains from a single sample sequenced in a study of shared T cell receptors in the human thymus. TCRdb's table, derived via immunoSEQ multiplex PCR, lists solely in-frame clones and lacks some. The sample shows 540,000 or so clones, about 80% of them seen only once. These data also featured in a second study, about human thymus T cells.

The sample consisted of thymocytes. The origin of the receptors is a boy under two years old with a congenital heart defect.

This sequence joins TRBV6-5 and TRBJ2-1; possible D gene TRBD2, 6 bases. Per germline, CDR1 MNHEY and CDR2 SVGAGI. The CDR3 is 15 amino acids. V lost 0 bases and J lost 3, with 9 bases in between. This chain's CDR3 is CASSYSRRGYNEQFF. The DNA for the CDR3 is TGTGCCAGCAGTTACTCGCGGAGGGGCTACAATGAGCAGTTCTTC.

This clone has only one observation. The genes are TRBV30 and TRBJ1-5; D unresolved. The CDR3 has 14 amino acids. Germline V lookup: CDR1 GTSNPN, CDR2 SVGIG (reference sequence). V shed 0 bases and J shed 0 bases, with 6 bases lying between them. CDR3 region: CAWSVFHSNQPQHF. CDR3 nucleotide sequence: TGTGCCTGGAGTGTATTTCATAGCAATCAGCCCCAGCATTTT. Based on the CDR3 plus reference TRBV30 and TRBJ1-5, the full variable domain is SQTIHQWPATLVQPVGSPLSLECTVEGTSNPNLYWYRQAAGRGLQLLFYSVGIGQISSEVPQNLSASRPQDRQFILSSKKLLLSDSGFYLCAWSVFHSNQPQHFGDGTRLSIL.

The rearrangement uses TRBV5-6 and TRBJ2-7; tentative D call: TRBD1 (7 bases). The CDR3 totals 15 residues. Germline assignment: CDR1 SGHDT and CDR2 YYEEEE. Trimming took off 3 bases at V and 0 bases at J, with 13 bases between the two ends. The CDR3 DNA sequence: TGTGCCAGCAGCTCAGGGGGACTTTACTCCTACGAGCAGTACTTC. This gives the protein CASSSGGLYSYEQYF.

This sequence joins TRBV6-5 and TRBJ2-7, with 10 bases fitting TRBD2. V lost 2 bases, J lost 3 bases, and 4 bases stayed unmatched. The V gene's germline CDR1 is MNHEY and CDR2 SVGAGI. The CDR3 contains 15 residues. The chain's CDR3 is CASSYAPSGSYEQYF. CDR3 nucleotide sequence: TGTGCCAGCAGTTACGCGCCTAGCGGGAGCTACGAGCAGTACTTC.

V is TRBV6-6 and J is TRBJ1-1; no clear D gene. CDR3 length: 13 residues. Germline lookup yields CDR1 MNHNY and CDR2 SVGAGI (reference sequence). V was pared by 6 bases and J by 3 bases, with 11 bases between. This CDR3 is CASSPANYTEAFF. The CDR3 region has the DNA TGTGCCAGCAGCCCAGCGAATTACACTGAAGCTTTCTTT.

The CDR3 coding sequence is TGTGCCAGCAGTACCGGGACAGGGGGCCGATATGGCTACACCTTC. Translation gives CASSTGTGGRYGYTF. The V and J genes are TRBV6-5 and TRBJ1-2; 12 bases map to TRBD1. The CDR3 extends over 15 amino acids. Germline-derived CDR1 and CDR2 are MNHEY and SVGAGI. J gave up 5 bases and V 5 bases, and 6 bases lay outside the gene matches.

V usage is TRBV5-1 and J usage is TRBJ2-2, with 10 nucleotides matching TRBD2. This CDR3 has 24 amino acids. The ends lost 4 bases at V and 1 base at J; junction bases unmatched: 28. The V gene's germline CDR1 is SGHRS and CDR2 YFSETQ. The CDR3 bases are TGCGCCAGCAGCCCCTTAAACCCGGGACTAGCGCCTCCTCGAAGGTCCCTGAACACCGGGGAGCTGTTTTTT. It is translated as CASSPLNPGLAPPRRSLNTGELFF.

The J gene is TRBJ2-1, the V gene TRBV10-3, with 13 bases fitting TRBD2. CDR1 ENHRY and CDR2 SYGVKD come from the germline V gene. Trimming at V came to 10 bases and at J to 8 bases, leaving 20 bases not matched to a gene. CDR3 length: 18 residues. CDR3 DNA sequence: TGTGCCACACGGGGACCCGACGGACTAGCGGGAGTCCGGGATGAGCAGTTCTTC. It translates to CATRGPDGLAGVRDEQFF.